Detailed here is one TCR beta chain. Sorting of unstimulated PBMCs yielded separate CD3+CD4+ and CD3+CD8+ fractions. The sample belongs to a study of T cell clones after liver transplantation. Measured with immunoSEQ multiplex PCR; TCRdb has only the in-frame clones, and not every one. Among roughly 73,000 clones listed, approximately 80% were seen once. The clonotype comes from a human donor who received a liver transplant. The sample here was CD4+ T cells from blood, taken before liver transplant.

The CDR3 DNA sequence: TGTGCCAGCAGCTTAGTTCTGGGAACCGGGGAGCTGTTTTTT. Translation: CASSLVLGTGELFF. The chain combines TRBV7-2 with TRBJ2-2; no reliable D call. V lost 1 base and J 5 bases, leaving 8 bases between the germline ends. The germline V gene encodes CDR1 SGHTA and CDR2 FQGNSA. The CDR3 has 14 amino acids.